This T cell receptor (beta chain) was captured by sequencing in a study of identical twins. Trimming took off 5 bases at V and 9 bases at J, with 14 bases between the two ends. The CDR3 is made up of 13 amino acids. CDR1 SGHVS and CDR2 FQNEAQ come from the germline V gene. TCRdb reprocessed the 5' RACE reads with MiXCR, giving one entry per CDR3 protein. The table has under 250,000 distinct CDR3 sequences, less than 10% seen once; the top ten hold over 4.5%. This TCR was recovered from a woman aged 18-30 years in good health. Sequenced input: memory (CD45RO+) T cells sorted from blood. This chain uses TRBV7-8 with TRBJ2-4; the D gene is possibly TRBD2 (6 bases). This chain's CDR3 is CASSTSLASIQYF. CDR3 in DNA: TGTGCCAGCAGCACGAGTCTAGCGAGCATTCAGTACTTC.